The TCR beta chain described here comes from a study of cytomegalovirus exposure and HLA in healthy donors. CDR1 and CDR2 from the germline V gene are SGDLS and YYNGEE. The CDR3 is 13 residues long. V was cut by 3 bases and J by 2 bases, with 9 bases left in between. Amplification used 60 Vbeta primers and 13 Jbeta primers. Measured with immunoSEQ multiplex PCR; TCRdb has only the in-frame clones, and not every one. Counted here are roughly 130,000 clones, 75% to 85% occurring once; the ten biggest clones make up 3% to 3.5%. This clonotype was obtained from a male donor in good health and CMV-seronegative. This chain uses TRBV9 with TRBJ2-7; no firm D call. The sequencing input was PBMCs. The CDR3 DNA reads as TGTGCCAGCAGCGGTGACATCACCTACGAGCAGTACTTC. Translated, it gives CASSGDITYEQYF.